The rows below give T cell receptor beta chains drawn from one sample of a study of blood T cell repertoires in COVID-19. This table comes from immunoSEQ multiplex PCR, and its TCRdb copy is limited to in-frame clones, with some not included. The sample includes roughly 53,000 clones, approximately 84% of them seen just once. The material sequenced was peripheral blood. Receptor source: a man aged 65 to 79 with active COVID-19. Both conserved end residues are part of each CDR3. A D gene is named only where the DNA matches it firmly. A clone size is listed for some rows: how often the clone was seen (once, few, many), or a class if it is expanded.

>TRBJ1-3|TRBV5-5|-|-
TGTGCCAGCAGCTTTAGAGGGGACAACTCTGGAAACACCATATATTTT
CASSFRGDNSGNTIYF
>TRBJ1-2|TRBV20-1|-|few
TGCAGTGCTAGTGCCCAAAACTATGGCTACACCTTC
CSASAQNYGYTF
>TRBJ2-1|TRBV5-5|TRBD1|-
TGTGCCAGCAGCTTGCTTGGGACAGGATACAATGAGCAGTTCTTC
CASSLLGTGYNEQFF
>TRBJ2-1|TRBV5-4|TRBD1|-
TGTGCCAGCAGCTTGGGCGGACAGGGCACCTACAATGAGCAGTTCTTC
CASSLGGQGTYNEQFF
>TRBJ2-7|TRBV5-1|TRBD2|-
TGCGCCAGCAGCCGTACCGGGACTAGCGGGAGCCCGTCCTACGAGCAGTACTTC
CASSRTGTSGSPSYEQYF
>TRBJ2-1|TRBV9|-|-
TGTGCCAGCAGCGTAGACGGAGGGAGTGACAATGAGCAGTTCTTC
CASSVDGGSDNEQFF
>TRBJ1-2|TRBV5-6|TRBD1|-
TGTGCCAGCAGCCCGGACAGGTTTGGCTACACCTTC
CASSPDRFGYTF
>TRBJ1-1|TRBV7-9|-|few
TGTGCCAGCAGCTTAGCGGGGCTGACTGAAGCTTTCTTT
CASSLAGLTEAFF
>TRBJ1-2|TRBV15|-|-
TGTGCCACCAGCGACGGGGTTAACTATGGCTACACCTTC
CATSDGVNYGYTF
>TRBJ2-3|TRBV5-1|-|-
TGCGCCAGCAGCTTCTTAGGAGGGTTCGACACAGATACGCAGTATTTT
CASSFLGGFDTDTQYF
>TRBJ2-2|TRBV7-2|TRBD2|-
TGTGCCAGCAGCTCAGGGACTAGTAACACCGGGGAGCTGTTTTTT
CASSSGTSNTGELFF
>TRBJ1-2|TRBV5-1|TRBD1|-
TGCGCCAGCAGCTTGGCGACAGGGTCTCTAGGCGGCTACACCTTC
CASSLATGSLGGYTF
>TRBJ1-2|TRBV19|-|-
TGTGCCAGTAGTCGCGACACACTTAACTATGGCTACACCTTC
CASSRDTLNYGYTF
>TRBJ1-1|TRBV7-2|-|once
TGTGCCAGCAGCCGGAGTCGTGTGGCTAACACTGAAGCTTTCTTT
CASSRSRVANTEAFF
>TRBJ2-7|TRBV7-6|-|-
TGTGCCAGCAGCTTAGCGGGAGTTTCCTACGAGCAGTACTTC
CASSLAGVSYEQYF
>TRBJ1-1|TRBV7-2|TRBD1|-
TGTGCCAGCAGCTTAACGGGACAGGGAATCACTGAAGCTTTCTTT
CASSLTGQGITEAFF
>TRBJ2-1|TRBV7-9|TRBD1|-
TGTGCCAGCAGCTTAGGGGGGGACAGGGCCTCCTACAATGAGCAGTTCTTC
CASSLGGDRASYNEQFF
>TRBJ2-1|TRBV3-1/TRBV3-2|TRBD2|-
TGTGCCAGCAGCCAAGGGCTAGCGGGAGGGAGTGAGCAGTTCTTC
CASSQGLAGGSEQFF